A selection of T cell receptor beta chains follows, all from one sample in a study of metastatic and nonmetastatic thyroid tumors. Using MiXCR, TCRdb reanalyzed the PCR reads. This sample has roughly 20,000 clones, with roughly a third found just once. The sequencing sample was made of tumor tissue. These receptors came from a female donor with papillary thyroid cancer or a benign thyroid nodule (not recorded which). Some clones in this sample may be carry-over from other donors' samples. Both conserved end residues are part of each CDR3. The order of the fields is J gene, D gene, V gene, clone size, CDR3 DNA, CDR3 protein. The D gene is left open where the match is weak. Clone size is given for some rows only: seen once, a few or many times, or a class if the clone is expanded.

>TRBJ1-1|TRBD1|TRBV7-2|-
TGTGCCAGCAGCTTAGCTTACAGGGGCAAACGGAACACTGAAGCTTTCTTT
CASSLAYRGKRNTEAFF
>TRBJ1-1|TRBD1|TRBV10-3|few
TGTGCCATCAGTGAACAGGGGGCCGCTGAAGCTTTCTTT
CAISEQGAAEAFF
>TRBJ2-7|-|TRBV15|few
TGTGCCACCAGCAGAGTTGACACCTACGAGCAGTACTTC
CATSRVDTYEQYF
>TRBJ1-1|-|TRBV6-1|many
TGTGCCAGCAAACGGGGGGAGAACACTGAAGCTTTCTTT
CASKRGENTEAFF
>TRBJ2-3|-|TRBV19|-
TGTGCCAGTATGGCAGGGGACCATACGCAGTATTTT
CASMAGDHTQYF
>TRBJ2-3|TRBD2|TRBV28|few
TGTGCCAGCAGTCCCACAGCGGGAGGGCCGTACGGCAGAGGTACGCAGTATTTT
CASSPTAGGPYGRGTQYF
>TRBJ1-1|-|TRBV5-1|-
TGCGCCAGCAGCTTGGGATCAGGCGTGCTGGGGGCTTTCTTT
CASSLGSGVLGAFF
>TRBJ1-2|-|TRBV20-1|-
TGCAGTGCTAGTCTCGACGGCTACACCTTC
CSASLDGYTF
>TRBJ2-1|-|TRBV12-3/TRBV12-4|few
TGTGCCAGCAGTACCGGGACCTACAATGAGCAGTTCTTC
CASSTGTYNEQFF
>TRBJ1-5|TRBD1|TRBV3-1|-
TGTGCCAGCAGCCAGCAGGGGGCGGGTCAGCCCCAGCATTTT
CASSQQGAGQPQHF
>TRBJ2-3|-|TRBV7-2|few
TGTGCCAGCAGCTTAGGGCCCCGGGGGAAAGATACGCAGTATTTT
CASSLGPRGKDTQYF
>TRBJ2-7|-|TRBV2|-
TGTGCCAGCAGCCTGTGGCGAGGACCCTACGAGCAGTACTTC
CASSLWRGPYEQYF
>TRBJ1-5|TRBD1|TRBV6-1|-
TGTGCCAGCAGTCGGACAGGGGTTGGCCAGCCCCAGCATTTT
CASSRTGVGQPQHF
>TRBJ2-7|TRBD1|TRBV6-2/TRBV6-3|few
TGTGCCAGCAGTTTACAGGGGGCGTTCTACGAGCAGTACTTC
CASSLQGAFYEQYF
>TRBJ1-5|TRBD1|TRBV6-2/TRBV6-3|-
TGTGCCAGCAGTTATACCCCGGGACAGGGGGTTGCGGATAGTCAGCCCCAGCATTTT
CASSYTPGQGVADSQPQHF
>TRBJ2-2|-|TRBV4-2|few
TGTGCCAGCTCAACGGACCGGGGGAGCACCGGGGAGCTGTTTTTT
CASSTDRGSTGELFF
>TRBJ1-6|-|TRBV12-3/TRBV12-4|-
TGTGCCAGCAGTCCGCGGCCCAATTCACCCCTCCACTTT
CASSPRPNSPLHF
>TRBJ1-1|TRBD1|TRBV18|once
TGTGCCAGCTCTCTCCGGGACAGTCGGAACACTGAAGCTTTCTTT
CASSLRDSRNTEAFF
>TRBJ2-7|TRBD1|TRBV28|-
TGTGCCAGCAACCCGGGGACAGGGGGCTCCTACGAGCAGTACTTC
CASNPGTGGSYEQYF
>TRBJ1-6|TRBD1|TRBV19|large
TGTGCCAGTAGGCGCGGGACAGATAATTCACCCCTCCACTTT
CASRRGTDNSPLHF
>TRBJ2-7|TRBD1|TRBV6-1|few
TGTGCCAGCAGCCGAGACAGGGGGACCTACGAGCAGTACTTC
CASSRDRGTYEQYF
>TRBJ1-3|-|TRBV9|-
TGTGCCAGCAGCGTAGTCCCTCAGGGGCCCAGCTCTGGAAACACCATATATTTT
CASSVVPQGPSSGNTIYF